This T cell receptor beta chain was sequenced during a study of blood T cells in healthy people across ages. It was with a sample-barcoded 5' primer and a J-beta primer mix that a second PCR of roughly 7 to 12 cycles was run. Each CDR3 protein gets one entry after TCRdb re-called the 5' RACE reads with MiXCR. This sample yields about 800,000 distinct CDR3 sequences, of which more than 45% are seen a single time; 20% to 25% belongs to the top ten. CDR3 length equals 16 residues. Germline trimming cut 7 bases from V and 5 bases from J; bases unmatched to any gene: 8. Germline CDR1 is KGHDR and CDR2 is SFDVKD.

This TCR came from a man younger than 45 in good health. V gene TRBV24-1 combines with J gene TRBJ2-3, with 13 bases identical to TRBD2. Sequenced material: blood. CDR3 protein: CATSHRTSGRGDTQYF. For the CDR3, the DNA is TGTGCCACCAGCCACAGGACTAGCGGGAGAGGAGATACGCAGTATTTT.